Listed here are 30 T cell receptor beta chains from one sample, sequenced in a study of regulatory T cells in long-lasting Graves disease. Both iRepertoire HTBI primers and Arm-PCR of CDR3 regions were used to build the TCR beta libraries. One entry per CDR3 protein results from TCRdb running MiXCR on the multiplex PCR reads. Found here are hundreds of thousands of distinct CDR3 sequences, approximately 16% of them singletons; the top ten hold more than 10%. The time point: newly diagnosed GD, antithyroid drugs for less than 3 months. From PBMCs, RNA was extracted and then used to make the TCR library. The data were also submitted as part of a second study, on T cells in Graves' hyperthyroidism and ophthalmopathy.

The source material was peripheral blood mononuclear cells (PBMCs), sampled at new diagnosis, from a patient treated with antithyroid drugs. The receptors were sampled from a man aged 18 to 29 with Graves disease.

This clonotype was observed many times. This sequence joins TRBV7-3 and TRBJ2-5, with unresolved D. Germline CDR1 is SGHTA and CDR2 is FQGTGA. This CDR3 has 13 residues. With 4 bases removed from V and 5 bases from J, the gap between germline ends came to 11 bases. The CDR3, as DNA: TGTGCCAGCAGCTCCGGGCCGTATGAGACCCAGTACTTC. Translating it yields CASSSGPYETQYF. The whole variable domain, filled in from reference TRBV7-3 and TRBJ2-5, reads GAGVSQTPSNKVTEKGKYVELRCDPISGHTALYWYRQSLGQGPEFLIYFQGTGAADDSGLPNDRFFAVRPEGSVSTLKIQRTERGDSAVYLCASSSGPYETQYFGPGTRLLVL.

This clonotype was seen a few times. J is TRBJ1-5 and V is TRBV24-1, with 7 bases fitting TRBD1. The CDR3 is 16 residues long. The V and J ends lost 2 bases and 4 bases, in that order; junction bases with no gene match: 7. The germline CDR1 and CDR2 sequences are KGHDR and SFDVKD. The CDR3 here is CATSDSLLRGNQPQHF. CDR3 DNA: TGTGCCACCAGTGATTCGTTGCTCAGGGGGAATCAGCCCCAGCATTTT.

This sequence joins TRBV10-3 and TRBJ1-2; TRBD1 matches at 10 bases. J lost 6 bases, V lost 10 bases, and 11 bases had no gene match. Germline V gene data show CDR1 as ENHRY and CDR2 as SYGVKD. This CDR3 region has 14 residues. CDR3 loop: CATRGQGPFDGYTF. CDR3 DNA: TGTGCCACTCGGGGACAGGGGCCTTTTGATGGCTACACCTTC.

This clonotype was seen repeatedly, ten times or more. The chain is built from TRBV5-1 and TRBJ2-7, with 9 nucleotides matching TRBD2. Germline CDR1 is SGHRS and CDR2 is YFSETQ. The junction had 4 bases not matched to a gene; V was cut back by 0 bases and J by 3 bases. CDR3 length: 15 amino acids. This CDR3 is CASSLEASGNYEQYF. The CDR3 DNA reads as TGCGCCAGCAGCTTGGAAGCTAGCGGGAACTACGAGCAGTACTTC.

This clonotype was counted between two and nine times. The chain is built from TRBV5-4 and TRBJ1-2; D perhaps matches TRBD1 (5 bases). The CDR3 loop spans 14 amino acids. Germline CDR1 reads SGHNT; CDR2 reads YYREEE (reference sequence). Trimming removed 2 bases at V and 2 bases at J, with 10 bases between. DNA of the CDR3: TGTGCCAGCAGCTTTAAAGGGACCAACTATGGCTACACCTTC. This translates into CASSFKGTNYGYTF.

This clonotype has ten or more counts. The rearrangement links TRBV11-2 to TRBJ1-1; D is undetermined. CDR3 size: 18 residues. Germline loops: CDR1 SGHAT, CDR2 FQNNGV. Between the trimmed V and J ends, which lost 8 bases and 0 bases, there was a span of 25 bases. The CDR3, as DNA: TGTGCCAGCGGCCCCTACCGGGTTGGAGCCCGACTGAACACTGAAGCTTTCTTT. This gives the protein CASGPYRVGARLNTEAFF.

This clonotype has just one count. V is TRBV7-9 and J is TRBJ1-2; D is uncertain. The CDR3 runs to 15 residues. V was shortened by 6 bases and J by 0 bases, with 14 bases between the two germline ends. Per the germline V gene, CDR1 is SEHNR and CDR2 is FQNEAQ (reference sequence). CDR3 protein: CASRGSTSANYGYTF. The DNA for the CDR3 is TGTGCCAGCAGGGGATCGACTTCAGCTAACTATGGCTACACCTTC.

In this sample, this clonotype turned up a few times. J is TRBJ2-3 and V is TRBV27, with a tentative D call TRBD1 (5 bases). Germline V gene lookup returns CDR1 MNHEY and CDR2 SMNVEV (reference sequence). CDR3 length: 14 amino acids. Trimming took off 5 bases at V and 4 bases at J, with 13 bases between the two ends. The CDR3 here is CASSLSRVADTQYF. The DNA of the CDR3 is TGTGCCAGCAGTCTGAGCAGGGTTGCAGATACGCAGTATTTT.

At least ten counts were recorded for this clonotype. The chain joins TRBV28 to TRBJ2-5, with a weak D call TRBD1 (5 bases). CDR1 and CDR2 from the germline V gene are MDHEN and SYDVKM. The CDR3 has 14 amino acids. Trimming left V 10 bases short and J 2 bases short, with 17 bases between. The CDR3 DNA is TGTGCCACCATACCCCCAGGGAAACAAGAGACCCAGTACTTC. Translation gives CATIPPGKQETQYF.

The gene calls are TRBV5-5 and TRBJ2-7, with D perhaps TRBD2 (6 bases). The V end lost 5 bases, the J end lost 4 bases, and 13 bases lay between the germline ends. The germline gives CDR1 SGHKS, CDR2 YYEKEE (reference sequence). The CDR3 length is 13 residues. Here the CDR3 reads CASRGTSEYEQYF. The CDR3 DNA follows: TGTGCCAGCAGGGGGACTTCGGAATACGAGCAGTACTTC.

This clonotype was seen many times. The chain employs TRBV6-1 and TRBJ2-1, with D unresolved. The CDR3 length is 14 residues. Trimming stripped 6 bases from V and 5 bases from J, with 14 bases between. The germline CDR1 and CDR2 sequences are MNHNS and SASEGT. In nucleotides, the CDR3 is TGTGCCAGCAGCCTTGGGTCAGGAAACAATGAGCAGTTCTTC. This sequence encodes CASSLGSGNNEQFF.

The chain links TRBV7-2 to TRBJ1-6; no clear D. CDR3 length: 13 residues. V lost 4 bases to trimming and J lost 2 bases, with 3 bases between them. Germline V gene lookup returns CDR1 SGHTA and CDR2 FQGNSA. The CDR3 DNA sequence: TGTGCCAGCAGCTCTCCCTATAATTCACCCCTCCACTTT. Protein product: CASSSPYNSPLHF.

The chain employs TRBV5-1 and TRBJ1-3; D is ambiguous. The germline V gene encodes CDR1 SGHRS and CDR2 YFSETQ. With 0 bases removed from V and 0 bases from J, the gap between germline ends came to 10 bases. The CDR3 is 16 amino acids. The CDR3 loop reads CASSLVGSSSGNTIYF. The CDR3 nucleotides read TGCGCCAGCAGCTTGGTGGGGAGTAGCTCTGGAAACACCATATATTTT.

The chain couples TRBV9 to TRBJ1-2; D is unclear. The CDR3 totals 14 residues. Trimming cost V 0 bases and J 7 bases, with 13 bases left between them. Germline V gene data show CDR1 as SGDLS and CDR2 as YYNGEE. DNA for the CDR3: TGTGCCAGCAGCGTAGAGTCGGGAACGGGTGGCTACACCTTC. This translates into CASSVESGTGGYTF.

Details on this clonotype: Being one base from a much bigger clone, this may be a read error. The V gene is TRBV7-2, the J gene TRBJ2-7, with TRBD1 matching 9 bases. From germline, CDR1 is SGHTA and CDR2 FQGNSA. CDR3 length: 14 amino acids. CDR3 region: CANSSEQGALQYFF. CDR3 DNA: TGTGCCAACAGCTCGGAACAGGGGGCACTACAGTACTTCTTC.

This clonotype appeared a few times. Sequence at one end of the junction differs from germline and may be a read error. The chain uses TRBV28 and TRBJ2-7; D call uncertain. The CDR3 length is 12 residues. Germline V gene sequence: CDR1 MDHEN, CDR2 SYDVKM. The CDR3 sequence is CAGSSLAYEQYF. Here the CDR3 DNA reads TGTGCCGGCAGTTCTTTGGCCTACGAGCAGTACTTC. Based on the CDR3 plus reference TRBV28 and TRBJ2-7, the full variable domain is DVKVTQSSRYLVKRTGEKVFLECVQDMDHENMFWYRQDPGLGLRLIYFSYDVKMKEKGDIPEGYSVSREKKERFSLILESASTNQTSMYLCAGSSLAYEQYFGPGTRLTVT.

This clonotype has just a few counts. The chain couples TRBV7-2 to TRBJ1-6; tentative D call: TRBD1 (6 bases). The CDR3 extends over 14 amino acids. Germline CDR1 and CDR2: SGHTA and FQGNSA. Between the trimmed V and J ends, which lost 1 base and 8 bases, there was a span of 9 bases. This chain's CDR3 is CASSLEGGDSPLHF. As DNA, the CDR3 is TGTGCCAGCAGCTTAGAGGGGGGGGATTCACCCCTCCACTTT. Looking up the rest from reference TRBV7-2 and TRBJ1-6 gives the full variable domain: GAGVSQSPSNKVTEKGKDVELRCDPISGHTALYWYRQSLGQGLEFLIYFQGNSAPDKSGLPSDRFSAERTGGSVSTLTIQRTQQEDSAVYLCASSLEGGDSPLHFGNGTRLTVT.

The genes are TRBV4-1 and TRBJ2-7; D is perhaps TRBD1 (6 bases). The V gene's germline CDR1 is MGHRA and CDR2 YSYEKL. The V end lost 1 base, the J end lost 1 base, and 14 bases lay between the germline ends. CDR3 length equals 16 residues. The CDR3: CASSQARTERSYEQYF. In DNA form, the CDR3 reads TGCGCCAGCAGCCAAGCGAGGACAGAGAGATCCTACGAGCAGTACTTC.

This clonotype was observed a few times. The V gene is TRBV2, the J gene TRBJ2-2; a possible D gene is TRBD2 (6 bases). The germline gives CDR1 SNHLY, CDR2 FYNNEI. Trimming removed 5 bases from V and 7 bases from J, with 11 bases in between. The CDR3 runs to 13 residues. The CDR3 DNA reads TGTGCCAGCAGTTTACTAGCCATCGGGGAGCTGTTTTTT. Protein product: CASSLLAIGELFF.

The chain employs TRBV4-2 and TRBJ2-6, with D perhaps given as TRBD1 or TRBD2 (6 bases each). V was cut by 4 bases and J by 2 bases, with 12 bases left in between. This CDR3 is built from 16 residues. Germline assignment: CDR1 LGHNA and CDR2 YNFKEQ. CDR3 DNA sequence: TGTGCCAGCAGCCGGGAAGGGGGGACTGGGGCCAACGTCCTGACTTTC. It encodes CASSREGGTGANVLTF.

Many counts were recorded for this clonotype. The chain has TRBV10-3 and TRBJ2-5, with D unclear. V was clipped by 4 bases and J by 0 bases, with 9 bases between them. The CDR3 runs 14 residues. Germline V gene sequence: CDR1 ENHRY, CDR2 SYGVKD. The CDR3 DNA reads TGTGCCATCAGTGGAGACGGGTACCAAGAGACCCAGTACTTC. Amino acid sequence: CAISGDGYQETQYF.

This chain links TRBV9 with TRBJ1-3; D unresolved. The germline CDR1 and CDR2 sequences are SGDLS and YYNGEE. Trimming removed 2 bases from V and 2 bases from J, with 8 bases in between. The length of the CDR3 is 14 residues. CDR3 protein: CASSVGEPGNTIYF. In DNA, the CDR3 is TGTGCCAGCAGCGTTGGAGAACCTGGAAACACCATATATTTT.

This clonotype was found many times. The V gene is TRBV6-2 or TRBV6-3, the J gene TRBJ2-3, with unresolved D. V shed 0 bases and J shed 8 bases, with 12 bases lying between them. This CDR3 region has 14 residues. CDR1 is MNHEY, CDR2 SVGEGT, per germline. The CDR3 is CASSYSKTDGTQYF. In DNA form, the CDR3 reads TGTGCCAGCAGTTACTCGAAGACCGACGGTACGCAGTATTTT.

This chain links TRBV14 with TRBJ1-3, with a possible D match to TRBD1 (5 bases). V was trimmed by 0 bases and J by 1 base, leaving 13 bases between them. The CDR3 has 17 residues. Germline assignment: CDR1 SGHDN and CDR2 FVKESK. The CDR3: CASSQDRGPASGNTIYF. The CDR3 DNA reads TGTGCCAGCAGCCAAGATCGGGGACCGGCGTCTGGAAACACCATATATTTT.

This clonotype was observed a few times. This chain links TRBV14 with TRBJ1-5; D is unclear. Germline V gives CDR1 SGHDN, CDR2 FVKESK. This CDR3 is built from 15 residues. V lost 7 bases and J 0 bases, leaving 13 bases between the germline ends. CDR3 region: CASTRPPTSNQPQHF. The CDR3 DNA sequence: TGTGCCAGCACCCGTCCGCCGACTAGCAATCAGCCCCAGCATTTT.

This clonotype occurred many times. V and J are TRBV3-1 and TRBJ1-4; 8 bases fit TRBD1. Germline-derived CDR1 and CDR2 are LGHDT and YNNKEL (reference sequence). V shed 4 bases, J shed 5 bases, and the junction held 9 bases outside the gene matches. CDR3 size: 16 residues. Here the CDR3 reads CASSRDPDRVNEKLFF. CDR3 nucleotides: TGTGCCAGCAGCCGAGACCCGGACAGGGTAAATGAAAAACTGTTTTTT.

There are many counts of this clonotype. The chain links TRBV12-3 or TRBV12-4 to TRBJ2-6; D possibly corresponds to TRBD1 (6 bases). Trimming took 6 bases from V and 2 from J, leaving 14 bases between them. The CDR3 is 16 residues long. The CDR3 DNA follows: TGTGCCAGCAGAGCCGGGGCAGGGGCTGGGGCCAACGTCCTGACTTTC. It specifies CASRAGAGAGANVLTF.

The chain joins TRBV12-5 to TRBJ2-7; 7 positions agree with TRBD1. Losses at the gene ends were 5 bases for V and 2 bases for J; bases not matched to a gene: 6. CDR3 length: 14 amino acids. Per germline, CDR1 LGHNT and CDR2 FRNRAP. CDR3 in amino acids: CASGPGGQTYEQYF. DNA for the CDR3: TGTGCTAGTGGTCCTGGGGGACAGACCTACGAGCAGTACTTC.

There are many counts of this clonotype. The chain has TRBV20-1 and TRBJ2-7; 7 bases line up with TRBD2. The length of the CDR3 is 12 residues. Looked up from germline, CDR1 is DFQATT and CDR2 is SNEGSKA (reference sequence). The V and J ends lost 5 bases and 2 bases, in that order; junction bases with no gene match: 3. This CDR3 is CSAGEGTYEQYF. As DNA, the CDR3 is TGCAGTGCTGGGGAGGGGACCTACGAGCAGTACTTC.

This clonotype has more than one count but fewer than ten. This chain uses TRBV25-1 with TRBJ1-2; a weak D match, TRBD1 (5 bases). This CDR3 spans 13 amino acids. Germline V gene sequence: CDR1 MGHDK, CDR2 SYGVNS. Trimming removed 1 base from V and 9 bases from J, with 12 bases in between. CDR3 amino acids: CASSEFGTKSYTF. As DNA, the CDR3 is TGTGCCAGCAGTGAATTCGGGACGAAAAGCTACACCTTC.